Following are 10 T cell receptor beta chains from one sample sequenced in a study of T cell changes during pregnancy in multiple sclerosis (dated by TCRdb to the late 2010s). Receptor amplification or capture employed the immunoSEQ multiplex PCR assay. TCRdb carries this immuneACCESS record with in-frame sequences only. Its versions omit some clonotypes, under half of them owing to an unresolved V gene in the studies checked, with the rest unexplained. Counted in this sample were tens of thousands of clones; roughly 92% of them appeared once. Jointly, the top ten make up around 2.9% of the sample. This specimen was CD8+ T cells from peripheral blood mononuclear cells, taken in the third trimester of pregnancy. These receptors were obtained from a female donor in good health, enrolled as a control in a pregnancy study.

The genes are TRBV15 and TRBJ1-1; the match to TRBD1 covers 8 bases. Germline trimming cut 4 bases from V and 4 bases from J; bases unmatched to any gene: 11. The length of the CDR3 is 16 residues. Germline V gives CDR1 LNHNV, CDR2 YYDKDF (reference sequence). The DNA for the CDR3 is TGTGCCACCAGCACCCGACAGGGGTTGGTAGGCACTGAAGCTTTCTTT. Protein sequence: CATSTRQGLVGTEAFF.

The chain couples TRBV14 to TRBJ2-1, with D perhaps matching TRBD1 (5 bases). The CDR3 has 13 residues. Germline CDR1 and CDR2: SGHDN and FVKESK. V was clipped by 3 bases and J by 4 bases, with 7 bases between them. CDR3 sequence (DNA): TGTGCCAGCAGCCACCAGGGTTACAATGAGCAGTTCTTC. The encoded protein is CASSHQGYNEQFF.

V and J are TRBV6-1 and TRBJ1-5; D is uncertain. V lost 1 base and J 7 bases, leaving 14 bases between the germline ends. Germline lookup yields CDR1 MNHNS and CDR2 SASEGT. The CDR3 contains 15 residues. CDR3 in amino acids: CASSEEVKGGQPQHF. The CDR3, as DNA: TGTGCCAGCAGTGAAGAGGTGAAGGGAGGGCAGCCCCAGCATTTT.

J is TRBJ2-3 and V is TRBV7-3; no definite D call. CDR1 is SGHTA and CDR2 is FQGTGA in the germline V gene. CDR3 size: 13 residues. V was trimmed by 4 bases and J by 5 bases, leaving 10 bases between them. CDR3 nucleotide sequence: TGTGCCAGCAGCTCGAATTCCGGAGATACGCAGTATTTT. It encodes CASSSNSGDTQYF.

The chain uses TRBV9 and TRBJ1-1; 9 nucleotides match TRBD1. Germline CDR1 is SGDLS and CDR2 is YYNGEE. This CDR3 spans 18 amino acids. V was pared by 3 bases and J by 4 bases, with 16 bases of the junction left unmatched. CDR3 sequence: CASSGNPTGGKGPTEAFF. The CDR3 DNA is TGTGCCAGCAGCGGTAACCCCACAGGGGGCAAGGGTCCCACTGAAGCTTTCTTT. The full variable domain, with the rest looked up from reference TRBV9 and TRBJ1-1, is DSGVTQTPKHLITATGQRVTLRCSPRSGDLSVYWYQQSLDQGLQFLIQYYNGEERAKGNILERFSAQQFPDLHSELNLSSLELGDSALYFCASSGNPTGGKGPTEAFFGQGTRLTVV.

J is TRBJ1-2 and V is TRBV7-9, with 7 bases fitting TRBD1. Trimming took 2 bases from V and 2 from J; bases not matched to a gene: 5. CDR3 size: 15 residues. The V gene's germline CDR1 is SEHNR and CDR2 FQNEAQ (reference sequence). CDR3 nucleotides: TGTGCCAGCAGCTTAAGAGAGACAGGGAACTATGGCTACACCTTC. Amino acids: CASSLRETGNYGYTF.

The chain couples TRBV6-5 to TRBJ2-3; D possibly corresponds to TRBD1 (5 bases). The CDR3 runs to 16 residues. Germline CDR1 is MNHEY and CDR2 is SVGAGI. V was trimmed by 2 bases and J by 3 bases, leaving 15 bases between them. The CDR3 nucleotides read TGTGCCAGCAGTTACCAGGCAGGGATTCAAACAGATACGCAGTATTTT. It specifies CASSYQAGIQTDTQYF.

The chain uses TRBV27 and TRBJ1-6; weak D call: TRBD1 (5 bases). V was clipped by 3 bases and J by 3 bases, with 9 bases between them. CDR3 length: 15 amino acids. The germline gives CDR1 MNHEY, CDR2 SMNVEV (reference sequence). The CDR3 sequence is CASSLGPNYNSPLHF. The CDR3 DNA reads TGTGCCAGCAGTTTGGGGCCAAACTATAATTCACCCCTCCACTTT.

The chain couples TRBV27 to TRBJ1-5; D is possibly TRBD1 (5 bases). CDR1 and CDR2 (germline): MNHEY, SMNVEV (reference sequence). The CDR3 has 15 amino acids. V was pared by 7 bases and J by 0 bases, with 13 bases between. The CDR3 region is CASTSGGYSNQPQHF. The CDR3 nucleotides read TGTGCCAGCACCTCGGGGGGTTATAGCAATCAGCCCCAGCATTTT.

The rearrangement uses TRBV4-2 and TRBJ2-7, with a possible D match to TRBD2 (5 bases). Trimming left V 0 bases short and J 4 bases short, with 13 bases between. Germline CDR1 and CDR2: LGHNA and YNFKEQ. The CDR3 spans 15 residues. CDR3 residues: CASSQEGELGYEQYF. In DNA, the CDR3 is TGTGCCAGCAGCCAAGAGGGAGAGCTGGGATACGAGCAGTACTTC.